Listed here are 24 T cell receptor beta chains from one sample, sequenced in a study of graft-versus-host responses after intestinal transplantation. The repertoire was sequenced with immunoSEQ multiplex PCR; TCRdb's copy has only in-frame clones and lacks some. This table has under 40,000 clones, about 94% appearing once. Sequenced here: PBMCs, sampled 16 days after intestinal transplant. These receptors all come from a human patient who received an intestinal transplant, so some T cells may come from the graft donor.

The rearrangement links TRBV7-9 to TRBJ2-1, with 8 bases lining up with TRBD2. Germline V gives CDR1 SEHNR, CDR2 FQNEAQ (reference sequence). J was trimmed by 0 bases and V by 5 bases; bases with no gene match: 9. The CDR3 covers 17 residues. CDR3 in DNA: TGTGCCAGCAGCCCGCAACTAGCGGCCCTCTCCTACAATGAGCAGTTCTTC. Translation gives CASSPQLAALSYNEQFF.

The CDR3 nucleotides are TGTGCCAGCAGCCAGGAGGCAGGGGCGGGCACTGAAGCTTTCTTT. Residues: CASSQEAGAGTEAFF. This chain joins TRBV4-2 and TRBJ1-1, with D possibly being TRBD1 (6 bases). This CDR3 is 15 amino acids long. V was trimmed by 3 bases and J by 4 bases, leaving 15 bases between them. Germline CDR1 LGHNA, CDR2 YNFKEQ.

The chain has TRBV19 and TRBJ2-7; possibly TRBD1 for D (6 bases). Trimming took 4 bases from V and 1 from J, leaving 23 bases between them. The V gene's germline CDR1 is LNHDA and CDR2 SQIVND (reference sequence). The CDR3 runs 18 residues. CDR3 sequence (DNA): TGTGCCAGTAGTACCTTTTCACAGGGACGGGGCTTATCCTACGAGCAGTACTTC. Translation gives CASSTFSQGRGLSYEQYF.

This rearrangement joins TRBV27 to TRBJ2-1, with TRBD2 identical over 13 bases. This CDR3 contains 17 residues. Germline CDR1 reads MNHEY; CDR2 reads SMNVEV (reference sequence). V lost 6 bases to trimming and J lost 6 bases; unmatched junction nucleotides: 11. CDR3 bases: TGTGCCAGCAGCCTTATTCTGGGACTAGCGGGAATCAATGAGCAGTTCTTC. Translation gives CASSLILGLAGINEQFF.

V is TRBV7-3 and J is TRBJ2-7; D possibly corresponds to TRBD2 (6 bases). There are 13 residues in the CDR3. Looked up from germline, CDR1 is SGHTA and CDR2 is FQGTGA. V gave up 3 bases and J gave up 4 bases, with 10 bases separating them. The CDR3 region is CASSLTSRYEQYF. DNA of the CDR3: TGTGCCAGCAGCTTGACTAGTAGATACGAGCAGTACTTC.

This clone has more than one count but fewer than ten. The rearrangement links TRBV5-5 to TRBJ1-2; D is possibly TRBD1 (5 bases). V was trimmed by 2 bases and J by 8 bases, leaving 25 bases between them. CDR1 is SGHKS, CDR2 YYEKEE, per germline (reference sequence). The CDR3 has 17 residues. The CDR3 nucleotides read TGTGCCAGCAGCTTAGGACCCCCCTCCGCACAGGCGGCGGGCTACACCTTC. The encoded protein is CASSLGPPSAQAAGYTF.

The chain is built from TRBV5-6 and TRBJ2-1, with D unresolved. The CDR3 contains 14 residues. From germline, CDR1 is SGHDT and CDR2 YYEEEE. V dropped 4 bases and J dropped 1 base, with 9 bases sitting between them. The chain's CDR3 is CASSPRPSYNEQFF. CDR3 sequence (DNA): TGTGCCAGCAGCCCCCGACCGTCCTACAATGAGCAGTTCTTC.

The chain joins TRBV30 to TRBJ2-7, with 11 bases lining up with TRBD2. The ends lost 0 bases at V and 0 bases at J; junction bases unmatched: 1. This CDR3 is 15 amino acids long. Looked up from germline, CDR1 is GTSNPN and CDR2 is SVGIG (reference sequence). CDR3 region: CAWSVGTSGSYEQYF. The CDR3 DNA reads as TGTGCCTGGAGTGTCGGGACTAGCGGCTCCTACGAGCAGTACTTC.

This clone has a single count. This chain links TRBV19 with TRBJ1-1; perhaps TRBD1 as D (6 bases). Trimming removed 6 bases from V and 0 bases from J, with 14 bases in between. Germline assignment: CDR1 LNHDA and CDR2 SQIVND (reference sequence). This CDR3 region has 15 residues. The CDR3 loop is CASSTYDRLNTEAFF. The CDR3 coding sequence is TGTGCCAGTAGCACATATGACAGGTTGAACACTGAAGCTTTCTTT.

This clone was seen once. The chain joins TRBV7-3 to TRBJ2-7; D remains ambiguous. Trimming shortened V by 5 bases and J by 0 bases, and 8 bases separated the two germline ends. Germline V gene lookup returns CDR1 SGHTA and CDR2 FQGTGA. There are 13 residues in the CDR3. CDR3 DNA sequence: TGTGCCAGCAGCATTGGGGTCTCCTACGAGCAGTACTTC. Translating gives CASSIGVSYEQYF. Using reference TRBV7-3 and TRBJ2-7 for the parts outside the CDR3, the full variable domain is GAGVSQTPSNKVTEKGKYVELRCDPISGHTALYWYRQSLGQGPEFLIYFQGTGAADDSGLPNDRFFAVRPEGSVSTLKIQRTERGDSAVYLCASSIGVSYEQYFGPGTRLTVT.

The chain has TRBV2 and TRBJ2-3, with 7 bases matching TRBD2. This CDR3 contains 15 residues. Germline-derived CDR1 and CDR2 are SNHLY and FYNNEI. Trimming removed 4 bases from V and 2 bases from J; junction bases left unmatched: 6. The CDR3 DNA is TGTGCCAGCAGTGCGGGACTATATAACACAGATACGCAGTATTTT. Amino acid sequence: CASSAGLYNTDTQYF.

The J gene is TRBJ2-7, the V gene TRBV7-9; D is undetermined. Trimming took 4 bases from V and 2 from J, leaving 3 bases between them. Germline V lookup: CDR1 SEHNR, CDR2 FQNEAQ (reference sequence). There are 11 residues in the CDR3. This CDR3 is CASSSTYEQYF. CDR3 bases: TGTGCCAGCAGCTCCACCTACGAGCAGTACTTC.

The chain recombines TRBV13 with TRBJ2-4; D is undetermined. The V and J ends lost 0 bases and 8 bases respectively, with 8 bases between them. The CDR3 loop spans 13 amino acids. The germline V gene has CDR1 PRHDT and CDR2 FYEKMQ (reference sequence). This chain's CDR3 is CASSLGPGDIQYF. The CDR3, as DNA: TGTGCCAGCAGCTTAGGCCCCGGAGACATTCAGTACTTC. Using reference TRBV13 and TRBJ2-4 for the parts outside the CDR3, the full variable domain is AAGVIQSPRHLIKEKRETATLKCYPIPRHDTVYWYQQGPGQDPQFLISFYEKMQSDKGSIPDRFSAQQFSDYHSELNMSSLELGDSALYFCASSLGPGDIQYFGAGTRLSVL.

The chain combines TRBV13 with TRBJ1-2, with D unclear. Per germline, CDR1 PRHDT and CDR2 FYEKMQ (reference sequence). V was clipped by 8 bases and J by 7 bases, with 14 bases between them. CDR3 length equals 12 residues. The chain's CDR3 is CASGRVGRGYTF. The DNA for the CDR3 is TGTGCCAGCGGTAGAGTTGGCCGTGGCTACACCTTC. The full variable domain, its missing parts supplied by reference TRBV13 and TRBJ1-2, is AAGVIQSPRHLIKEKRETATLKCYPIPRHDTVYWYQQGPGQDPQFLISFYEKMQSDKGSIPDRFSAQQFSDYHSELNMSSLELGDSALYFCASGRVGRGYTFGSGTRLTVV.

CDR3 region: CASSLTSGRDETQYF. DNA of the CDR3: TGTGCCAGCAGCTTAACTAGCGGGAGGGATGAGACCCAGTACTTC. This chain connects TRBV7-8 to TRBJ2-5; 13 nucleotides line up with TRBD2. The junction had 2 bases not matched to a gene; V was cut back by 2 bases and J by 5 bases. The CDR3 sequence is 15 residues long. The germline CDR1 and CDR2 sequences are SGHVS and FQNEAQ.

The chain carries TRBV10-3 and TRBJ2-7, with 10 bases that match TRBD1. Trimming removed 10 bases from V and 7 bases from J; junction bases left unmatched: 7. The CDR3 runs 12 residues. The germline CDR1 and CDR2 sequences are ENHRY and SYGVKD. In DNA form, the CDR3 reads TGTGCCACCGGGACAGGGGTGGGGGAGCAGTACTTC. It encodes CATGTGVGEQYF.

The chain is built from TRBV9 and TRBJ2-7, with D perhaps TRBD2 (6 bases). The V gene lost 4 bases and the J gene lost 2 bases, with 13 bases spanning the gap. This CDR3 region has 14 residues. The germline CDR1 and CDR2 sequences are SGDLS and YYNGEE. CDR3 in amino acids: CASSSRDGAYEQYF. Written as DNA, the CDR3 is TGTGCCAGCAGCTCGCGGGACGGAGCCTACGAGCAGTACTTC.

The chain uses TRBV27 and TRBJ2-7; the match to TRBD1 covers 8 bases. Trimming at V came to 5 bases and at J to 0 bases, leaving 6 bases not matched to a gene. CDR1 and CDR2 (germline): MNHEY, SMNVEV (reference sequence). The CDR3 length is 15 residues. The CDR3 DNA is TGTGCCAGCAGTACAACCGGGACAGGCTCCTACGAGCAGTACTTC. The encoded protein is CASSTTGTGSYEQYF.

The genes are TRBV5-5 and TRBJ2-7, with D possibly TRBD1 on 6 matching bases. In germline, CDR1 is SGHKS, CDR2 YYEKEE (reference sequence). The CDR3 contains 15 residues. V shed 6 bases and J shed 4 bases, with 20 bases lying between them. CDR3 sequence: CASTLSRTVKYEQYF. The CDR3 region has the DNA TGTGCCAGCACCCTATCCAGGACAGTGAAATACGAGCAGTACTTC.

This rearrangement joins TRBV7-8 to TRBJ2-5, with 7 nucleotides matching TRBD2. The J call could be wrong; TRBJ2-7 is a better fit for the DNA end. Germline loops: CDR1 SGHVS, CDR2 FQNEAQ. This CDR3 has 17 residues. The CDR3 nucleotides are TGTGCCAGCAGCTTAGCTTTACTGGCGGGAGCAACCTACGAGCAGTACTTC. Amino acid sequence: CASSLALLAGATYEQYF.

CDR3 protein: CASSPTRGEKYF. CDR3 in DNA: TGTGCCAGCAGCCCCACCCGGGGGGAGAAGTACTTC. This sequence joins TRBV7-9 and TRBJ2-7, with 7 bases matching TRBD2. The CDR3 loop spans 12 amino acids. Germline CDR1 and CDR2: SEHNR and FQNEAQ (reference sequence). Germline trimming cut 5 bases from V and 11 bases from J; bases unmatched to any gene: 9.

V gene TRBV7-9 combines with J gene TRBJ2-7, with D perhaps assigned TRBD1 or TRBD2 (5 bases each). The CDR3 spans 14 residues. V was pared by 5 bases and J by 1 base, with 12 bases between. From germline, CDR1 is SEHNR and CDR2 FQNEAQ (reference sequence). In DNA, the CDR3 is TGTGCCAGCAGCCCCGGGGACGTATCCTACGAGCAGTACTTC. As protein: CASSPGDVSYEQYF.

In its sample, this clone was seen once. This chain uses TRBV6-6 with TRBJ1-4, with 7 bases lining up with TRBD1. The V and J ends lost 5 bases and 0 bases, in that order; junction bases with no gene match: 3. The CDR3 is 15 amino acids. Germline V gene lookup returns CDR1 MNHNY and CDR2 SVGAGI (reference sequence). In nucleotides, the CDR3 is TGTGCCAGCAGTCGCCAGGGGGCAACTAATGAAAAACTGTTTTTT. This gives the protein CASSRQGATNEKLFF.

CDR3 bases: TGTGCCAGCAGCCCAACACCCGAGGGGTACACAGAAAATGGAGGTGGCTTCGGAAAACTGTTTTTT. This translates into CASSPTPEGYTENGGGFGKLFF. This sequence joins TRBV9 and TRBJ1-4; possibly TRBD1 for D (5 bases). V was cut by 4 bases and J by 10 bases, with 41 bases left in between. Per the germline V gene, CDR1 is SGDLS and CDR2 is YYNGEE. The CDR3 runs 22 residues.